This record concerns one TCR beta chain sequence. The germline V gene has CDR1 SGHTA and CDR2 FQGTGA. CDR3 size: 17 residues. V lost 2 bases, J lost 5 bases, and 18 bases lay in between. The data are from a study of blood T cell repertoires in COVID-19. Study-level background: There were acute and convalescent COVID-19 samples, and they came from the United States, Italy and Spain. T cells, B-cell-depleted T cells, or PBMCs provided the cDNA or gDNA that served as material.

Authors' analysis steps: Amplified reference gene primers provided the basis for estimating nucleated cell counts. Using immunoSEQ multiplex PCR, the repertoire was profiled, and TCRdb retains in-frame clones only, with some absent. V, J and clone size were drawn from that table, and D and trimming were deduced from the DNA. The sample has 60,000 to 65,000 clones, more than 80% seen once. Sequenced: peripheral blood. This TCR was recovered from a human donor with active COVID-19. The donor label of this sample is uncertain. The genes are TRBV7-3 and TRBJ2-2; tentative D call: TRBD2 (7 bases). The CDR3, as DNA: TGTGCCAGCAGCTTACCCGGGTTCAGGGGAGGGACCGGGGAGCTGTTTTTT. Protein product: CASSLPGFRGGTGELFF.